The 26 T cell receptor beta chains below all came from one sample that was sequenced in a study of shared clonotypes between healthy human individuals. The protocol was immunoSEQ multiplex PCR, while the TCRdb copy is restricted to in-frame clones and leaves out a portion. Of 450,000 to 600,000 clones listed, 79% were seen once; the top ten hold less than 15%. The material sequenced was PBMCs. The receptors stem from a woman aged 40 to 49 in good health. Some clones in this sample may be carry-over from other donors' samples.

The CDR3 DNA follows: TGTGCCAGCAGCTTAGATCTCGGGGGCACCATATATTTT. Translation: CASSLDLGGTIYF. The chain uses TRBV11-2 and TRBJ1-3, with a weak D call TRBD1 (5 bases). Trimming pared 0 bases from V and 9 bases from J, leaving 9 bases between. This CDR3 is built from 13 residues. Germline V gives CDR1 SGHAT, CDR2 FQNNGV.

The chain couples TRBV7-6 to TRBJ2-3; 9 bases map to TRBD1. The V gene end was trimmed by 4 bases and the J gene end by 4 bases; junction bases not matched to a gene: 6. CDR3 length equals 15 residues. Germline CDR1 and CDR2: SGHVS and FNYEAQ. The CDR3, as DNA: TGTGCCAGCAGCTGGGCGACAGGGGGGGCAGATACGCAGTATTTT. This translates into CASSWATGGADTQYF.

The genes are TRBV19 and TRBJ2-1; TRBD2 might be the D (6 bases). The CDR3 runs 14 residues. The ends were cut back, 9 bases at V and 7 bases at J, with 19 bases in the middle. Germline assignment: CDR1 LNHDA and CDR2 SQIVND (reference sequence). DNA of the CDR3: TGTGCCAGCGCCGGGACTCCCCGAGTAAATGAGCAGTTCTTC. Protein sequence: CASAGTPRVNEQFF.

J is TRBJ1-1 and V is TRBV19; TRBD1 aligns across 7 bases. The length of the CDR3 is 15 residues. CDR1 and CDR2 from the germline V gene are LNHDA and SQIVND (reference sequence). The V and J ends lost 1 base and 4 bases, in that order; junction bases with no gene match: 6. CDR3 DNA sequence: TGTGCCAGTAGTATAGGGGGGGGGACAGTCACTGAAGCTTTCTTT. Translated: CASSIGGGTVTEAFF.

The table lists this clone with a count of one. The J gene is TRBJ1-2, the V gene TRBV7-2; D is ambiguous. This CDR3 region has 16 residues. Germline V lookup: CDR1 SGHTA, CDR2 FQGNSA. Trimming stripped 3 bases from V and 3 bases from J, with 17 bases between. The CDR3 region is CASSFPGPRKDYGYTF. The CDR3 DNA reads as TGTGCCAGCAGCTTTCCGGGCCCCCGTAAGGACTATGGCTACACCTTC.

The sample holds one count of this clone. The V and J genes are TRBV2 and TRBJ2-1; 12 bases agree with TRBD2. CDR3 size: 12 residues. Germline V gives CDR1 SNHLY, CDR2 FYNNEI. V lost 8 bases to trimming and J lost 10 bases; unmatched junction nucleotides: 3. CDR3 sequence: CASGLAGSEQFF. CDR3 bases: TGTGCCAGCGGACTAGCGGGATCGGAGCAGTTCTTC.

This clone was seen a single time. V and J are TRBV5-4 and TRBJ2-2; D is unclear. CDR3 length: 15 residues. V gave up 0 bases and J gave up 0 bases, with 6 bases separating them. Germline V lookup: CDR1 SGHNT, CDR2 YYREEE (reference sequence). The CDR3 nucleotides read TGTGCCAGCAGCTTGGGTCCAGCGAACACCGGGGAGCTGTTTTTT. Protein sequence: CASSLGPANTGELFF.

V usage is TRBV10-1 and J usage is TRBJ2-7; TRBD1 might be the D (5 bases). With 3 bases removed from V and 4 bases from J, the gap between germline ends came to 10 bases. Germline CDR1 WNHNN, CDR2 SYGVQD (reference sequence). The CDR3 contains 13 residues. The DNA of the CDR3 is TGCGCCAGCAGTGAAGGGGAAGAGTACGAGCAGTACTTC. It specifies CASSEGEEYEQYF.

The chain links TRBV28 to TRBJ2-7; 12 bases map to TRBD2. Trimming cost V 5 bases and J 2 bases; bases outside gene matches: 7. The CDR3 sequence is 16 residues long. CDR1 and CDR2 from the germline V gene are MDHEN and SYDVKM. The CDR3 DNA is TGTGCCAGCAGTCTTACCCGGACTAGCGGGACCTACGAGCAGTACTTC. Protein sequence: CASSLTRTSGTYEQYF.

As regards this clone: This may come from a read error, since a much larger clone is one base off. Within the sample, other DNA sequences also encode this same CDR3. J is TRBJ2-5 and V is TRBV11-1, with TRBD1 matching 7 bases. This CDR3 is 14 amino acids long. Germline lookup yields CDR1 SGHAT and CDR2 FQDESV (reference sequence). The CDR3 DNA reads as TGTGCCAGCAGCCGCCGGGACAGCCAAGAAACCCAGTACTTC. Its protein is CASSRRDSQETQYF.

This clone showed up just once. In nucleotides, the CDR3 is TGTGCCAGTAGTATAGCTAGCGGGAGGGCCAATGAGCAGTTCTTC. Protein product: CASSIASGRANEQFF. The chain employs TRBV19 and TRBJ2-1; the match to TRBD2 covers 12 bases. V dropped 1 base and J dropped 6; count of bases not matched to a gene: 1. This CDR3 has 15 amino acids. Germline V gene sequence: CDR1 LNHDA, CDR2 SQIVND (reference sequence).

The gene calls are TRBV5-1 and TRBJ2-7; D gene unclear. Germline assignment: CDR1 SGHRS and CDR2 YFSETQ. Trimming left V 4 bases short and J 2 bases short, with 13 bases between. CDR3 length: 14 residues. CDR3: CASSPGPTTYEQYF. CDR3 coding DNA: TGCGCCAGCAGCCCCGGACCAACAACCTACGAGCAGTACTTC.

J is TRBJ2-5 and V is TRBV6-6; D is ambiguous. The tail of the sequence fits TRBJ2-7 better, so the J call may be wrong. CDR3 size: 12 residues. Germline-derived CDR1 and CDR2 are MNHNY and SVGAGI (reference sequence). The CDR3 here is CASRGWVYEQYF. The CDR3 DNA reads TGTGCCAGCAGGGGTTGGGTGTACGAGCAGTACTTC.

This sequence joins TRBV5-8 and TRBJ2-7; the D gene could be TRBD1 or TRBD2 (6 bases each). The V and J ends lost 0 bases and 6 bases respectively, with 16 bases between them. Per the germline V gene, CDR1 is SGHTS and CDR2 is YDEGEE. This CDR3 comprises 15 residues. CDR3 sequence: CASSLGTGAKSEQYF. The CDR3 nucleotides are TGTGCCAGCAGCTTGGGGACGGGGGCCAAAAGCGAGCAGTACTTC.

The V call is TRBV5-1, the J call TRBJ2-1; D remains ambiguous. The V gene lost 0 bases and the J gene lost 4 bases, with 14 bases spanning the gap. The germline CDR1 and CDR2 sequences are SGHRS and YFSETQ. There are 16 residues in the CDR3. The CDR3 reads CASSLAVAAAYNEQFF. The DNA for the CDR3 is TGCGCCAGCAGCTTGGCCGTAGCCGCGGCATACAATGAGCAGTTCTTC.

The chain has TRBV4-2 and TRBJ2-7, with TRBD1 matching over 9 bases. Germline CDR1 reads LGHNA; CDR2 reads YNFKEQ. V lost 4 bases and J lost 2; bases outside the gene matches: 6. The CDR3 sequence is 15 residues long. Here the CDR3 DNA reads TGTGCCAGCAGCCCACGGGACAGGGAGACCTACGAGCAGTACTTC. Its protein is CASSPRDRETYEQYF.

Many counts were recorded for this clone. J is TRBJ2-4 and V is TRBV2; 8 nucleotides agree with TRBD1. Germline CDR1 is SNHLY and CDR2 is FYNNEI. V gave up 6 bases and J gave up 6 bases; unmatched junction bases: 7. The CDR3 is made up of 14 amino acids. CDR3 DNA sequence: TGTGCCAGCAGAAATAGTGGACAGGGAAACATTCAGTACTTC. The encoded protein is CASRNSGQGNIQYF.

A remark on this clone: Its ends do not fully match the called genes, so a read error is possible. The chain is built from TRBV28 and TRBJ2-5; 10 bases agree with TRBD2. The CDR3 covers 14 residues. Germline CDR1 and CDR2: MDHEN and SYDVKM. Written as DNA, the CDR3 is TGTGCCAGCAGTGGACTAGCGGAGCAAGAGACCCGGTACTTC. It specifies CASSGLAEQETRYF. Full variable domain (remainder filled in from reference TRBV28 and TRBJ2-5): DVKVTQSSRYLVKRTGEKVFLECVQDMDHENMFWYRQDPGLGLRLIYFSYDVKMKEKGDIPEGYSVSREKKERFSLILESASTNQTSMYLCASSGLAEQETRYFGPGTRLLVL.

Only a few counts were recorded for this clone. J is TRBJ2-7 and V is TRBV18, with D tentatively TRBD1 (6 bases). Germline CDR1 reads KGHSH; CDR2 reads LQKENI. Trimming took 4 bases from V and 6 from J, leaving 19 bases between them. The CDR3 is 15 amino acids. The CDR3 loop reads CASSQQGGSLAEQYF. Written as DNA, the CDR3 is TGTGCCAGCTCACAACAAGGGGGATCCCTGGCCGAGCAGTACTTC. The full variable domain, in which reference TRBV18 and TRBJ2-7 provide the parts outside the CDR3, is NAGVMQNPRHLVRRRGQEARLRCSPMKGHSHVYWYRQLPEEGLKFMVYLQKENIIDESGMPKERFSAEFPKEGPSILRIQQVVRGDSAAYFCASSQQGGSLAEQYFGPGTRLTVT.

V and J are TRBV29-1 and TRBJ1-1; D is unresolved. The CDR3 spans 13 residues. Trimming pared 4 bases from V and 5 bases from J, leaving 14 bases between. Germline assignment: CDR1 SQVTM and CDR2 ANQGSEA. The CDR3 protein is CSVVLSRRTEAFF. CDR3 in DNA: TGCAGCGTTGTACTGAGCAGAAGGACTGAAGCTTTCTTT.

This chain uses TRBV11-1 with TRBJ2-5; the D is unclear. The CDR3 extends over 13 amino acids. Germline CDR1 is SGHAT and CDR2 is FQDESV (reference sequence). Between the trimmed V and J ends, which lost 7 bases and 3 bases, there was a span of 12 bases. In DNA form, the CDR3 reads TGTGCCAGCATGGGTTTGCGAGAAGAGACCCAGTACTTC. It is translated as CASMGLREETQYF.

The rearrangement joins TRBV7-3 to TRBJ2-2, with 9 bases identical to TRBD2. The V gene's germline CDR1 is SGHTA and CDR2 FQGTGA. This CDR3 comprises 18 residues. With 5 bases clipped from V and 5 bases from J, the junction kept 15 bases outside the gene matches. CDR3: CASSRTQNSGRGTGELFF. The CDR3 DNA sequence: TGTGCCAGCAGCCGTACTCAAAATAGCGGGAGAGGTACCGGGGAGCTGTTTTTT.

The table lists this clone with a few counts. Different DNA sequences within this sample yield the same CDR3. The J gene is TRBJ2-5, the V gene TRBV10-3, with 9 bases fitting TRBD2. The V segment lost 4 bases and the J segment 1 base; nucleotides outside the gene matches: 4. Germline V gene data show CDR1 as ENHRY and CDR2 as SYGVKD. This CDR3 has 15 residues. For the CDR3, the DNA is TGTGCCATCAGTGTGGGCGGGAGGGTCCAAGAGACCCAGTACTTC. Its protein is CAISVGGRVQETQYF.

This clone was recorded many times. The chain links TRBV7-3 to TRBJ1-2; 8 positions match TRBD1. V trimming: 3 bases; J trimming: 8 bases; junction bases outside the gene matches: 5. Germline CDR1 SGHTA, CDR2 FQGTGA. The length of the CDR3 is 13 residues. This chain's CDR3 is CASSFDRGDGYTF. In nucleotides, the CDR3 is TGTGCCAGCAGCTTCGACAGGGGCGACGGCTACACCTTC.

The chain joins TRBV11-2 to TRBJ2-7, with 9 bases aligning to TRBD1. The CDR3 totals 14 residues. CDR1 is SGHAT and CDR2 is FQNNGV in the germline V gene. V lost 6 bases, J lost 3 bases, and 6 bases stayed unmatched. For the CDR3, the DNA is TGTGCCAGCAGAATGACAGGGGGAGACTACGAGCAGTACTTC. Encoded protein: CASRMTGGDYEQYF.

This chain links TRBV28 with TRBJ1-2; D is possibly TRBD1 (6 bases). Trimming removed 1 base from V and 0 bases from J, with 15 bases in between. The CDR3 covers 17 residues. The germline V gene has CDR1 MDHEN and CDR2 SYDVKM. The CDR3 protein is CASSLYPRTAANYGYTF. Written as DNA, the CDR3 is TGTGCCAGCAGTTTATACCCCCGGACAGCAGCTAACTATGGCTACACCTTC.